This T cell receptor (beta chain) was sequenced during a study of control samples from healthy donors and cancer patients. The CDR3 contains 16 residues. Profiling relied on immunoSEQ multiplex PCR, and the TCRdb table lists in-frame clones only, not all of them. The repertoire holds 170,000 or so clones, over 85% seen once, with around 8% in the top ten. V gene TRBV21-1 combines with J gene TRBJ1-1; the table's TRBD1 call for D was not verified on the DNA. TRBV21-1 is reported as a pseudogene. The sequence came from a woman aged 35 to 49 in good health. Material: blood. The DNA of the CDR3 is TGTGCCAGCAGCAAATCCCGGACATTTTGGGACACTGAAGCTTTCTTT. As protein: CASSKSRTFWDTEAFF.